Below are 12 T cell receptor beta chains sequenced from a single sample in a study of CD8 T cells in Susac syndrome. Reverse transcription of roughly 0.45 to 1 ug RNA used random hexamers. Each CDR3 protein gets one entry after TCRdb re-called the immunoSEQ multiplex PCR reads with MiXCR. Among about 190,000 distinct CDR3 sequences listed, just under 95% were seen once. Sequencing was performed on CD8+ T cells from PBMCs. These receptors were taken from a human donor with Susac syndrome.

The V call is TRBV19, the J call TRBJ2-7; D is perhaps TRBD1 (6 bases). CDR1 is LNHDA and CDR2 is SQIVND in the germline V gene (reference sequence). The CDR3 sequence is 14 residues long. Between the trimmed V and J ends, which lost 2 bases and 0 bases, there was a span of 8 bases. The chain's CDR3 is CASSITGSSYEQYF. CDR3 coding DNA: TGTGCCAGTAGTATAACAGGGAGCTCCTACGAGCAGTACTTC.

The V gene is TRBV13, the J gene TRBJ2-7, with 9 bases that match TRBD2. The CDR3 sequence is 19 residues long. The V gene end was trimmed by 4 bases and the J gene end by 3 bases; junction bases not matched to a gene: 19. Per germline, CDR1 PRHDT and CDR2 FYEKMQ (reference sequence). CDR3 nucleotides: TGTGCCAGCAGCTCGACTAGCGGAACACGGGACCCTACGGACTACGAGCAGTACTTC. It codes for CASSSTSGTRDPTDYEQYF.

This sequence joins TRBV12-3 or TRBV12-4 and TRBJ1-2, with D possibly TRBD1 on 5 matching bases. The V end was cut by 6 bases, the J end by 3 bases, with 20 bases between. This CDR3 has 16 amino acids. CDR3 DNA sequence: TGTGCCAGCAGGGACGAGACAGCATCTCTATACTATGGCTACACCTTC. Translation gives CASRDETASLYYGYTF.

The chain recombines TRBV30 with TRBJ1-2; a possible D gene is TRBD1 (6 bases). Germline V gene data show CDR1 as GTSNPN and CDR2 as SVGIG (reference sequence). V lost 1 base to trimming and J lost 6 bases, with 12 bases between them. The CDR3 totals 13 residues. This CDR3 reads CAWSGVAGDGYTF. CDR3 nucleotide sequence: TGTGCCTGGAGTGGGGTAGCAGGGGATGGCTACACCTTC.

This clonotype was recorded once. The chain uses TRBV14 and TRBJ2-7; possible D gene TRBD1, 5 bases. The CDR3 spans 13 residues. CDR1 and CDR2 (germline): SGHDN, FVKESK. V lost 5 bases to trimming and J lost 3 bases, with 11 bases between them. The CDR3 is CASSARGSYEQYF. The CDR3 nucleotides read TGTGCCAGCAGCGCTAGGGGTAGCTACGAGCAGTACTTC.

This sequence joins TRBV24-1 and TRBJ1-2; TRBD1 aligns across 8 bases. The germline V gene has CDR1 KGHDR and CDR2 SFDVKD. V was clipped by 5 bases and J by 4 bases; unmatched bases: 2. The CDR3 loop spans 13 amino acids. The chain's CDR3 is CATSVGQGYGYTF. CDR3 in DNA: TGTGCCACCAGTGTCGGACAGGGCTATGGCTACACCTTC.

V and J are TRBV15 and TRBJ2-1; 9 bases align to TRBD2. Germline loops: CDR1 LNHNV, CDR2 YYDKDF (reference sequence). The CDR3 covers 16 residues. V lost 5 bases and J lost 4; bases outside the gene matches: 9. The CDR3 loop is CATSGSPAGGYNEQFF. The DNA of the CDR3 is TGTGCCACCAGCGGGTCACCAGCGGGGGGATACAATGAGCAGTTCTTC. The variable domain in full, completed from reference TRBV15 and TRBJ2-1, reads DAMVIQNPRYQVTQFGKPVTLSCSQTLNHNVMYWYQQKSSQAPKLLFHYYDKDFNNEADTPDNFQSRRPNTSFCFLDIRSPGLGDTAMYLCATSGSPAGGYNEQFFGPGTRLTVL.

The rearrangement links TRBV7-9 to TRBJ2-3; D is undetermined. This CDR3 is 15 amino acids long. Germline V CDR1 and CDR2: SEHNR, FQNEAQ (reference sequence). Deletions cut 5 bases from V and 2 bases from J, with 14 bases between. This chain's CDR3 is CASSDFRRYTDTQYF. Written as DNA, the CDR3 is TGTGCCAGCAGCGATTTCAGGCGTTACACAGATACGCAGTATTTT.

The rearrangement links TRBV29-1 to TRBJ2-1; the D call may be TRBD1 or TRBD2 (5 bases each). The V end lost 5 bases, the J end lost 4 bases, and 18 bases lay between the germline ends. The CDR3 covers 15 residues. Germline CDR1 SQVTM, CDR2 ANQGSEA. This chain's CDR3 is CSVNGLVGAYNEQFF. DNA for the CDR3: TGCAGCGTTAATGGTCTAGTCGGGGCTTACAATGAGCAGTTCTTC.

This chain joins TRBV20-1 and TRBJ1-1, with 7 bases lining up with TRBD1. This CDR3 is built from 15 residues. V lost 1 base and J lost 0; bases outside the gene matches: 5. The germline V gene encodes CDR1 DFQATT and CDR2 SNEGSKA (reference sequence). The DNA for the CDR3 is TGCAGTGCTAGAGGGGACAGATCCATGAACACTGAAGCTTTCTTT. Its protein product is CSARGDRSMNTEAFF.

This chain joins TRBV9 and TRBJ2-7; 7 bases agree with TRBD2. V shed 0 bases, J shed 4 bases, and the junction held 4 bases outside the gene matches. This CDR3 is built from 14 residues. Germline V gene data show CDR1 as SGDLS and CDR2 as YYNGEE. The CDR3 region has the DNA TGTGCCAGCAGCGTAGACACGGGGGGATACGAGCAGTACTTC. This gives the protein CASSVDTGGYEQYF.

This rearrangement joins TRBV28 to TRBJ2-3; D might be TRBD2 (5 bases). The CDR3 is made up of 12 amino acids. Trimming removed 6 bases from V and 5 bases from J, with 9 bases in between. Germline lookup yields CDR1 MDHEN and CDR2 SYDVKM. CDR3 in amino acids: CASRPLGDTQYF. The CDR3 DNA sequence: TGTGCCAGCAGACCACTAGGAGATACGCAGTATTTT.